The subject of this entry is one TCR beta chain. The sample originates from a study of blood T cell repertoires in COVID-19. The protocol was immunoSEQ multiplex PCR, while the TCRdb copy is restricted to in-frame clones and leaves out a portion. This sample has about 280,000 clones; more than 85% occur once, and the top ten carry approximately 4.2%. The ends lost 3 bases at V and 2 bases at J; junction bases unmatched: 4. CDR3 size: 15 residues. CDR1 SGHAT and CDR2 FQNNGV come from the germline V gene. The sequenced sample consisted of peripheral blood. This clonotype was obtained from a man between 35 and 55 years old with acute or convalescent COVID-19. The chain is built from TRBV11-2 and TRBJ2-3; 8 bases are shared with TRBD1. CDR3 bases: TGTGCCAGCAGCTTTACAGGGGGTTACACAGATACGCAGTATTTT. As protein: CASSFTGGYTDTQYF.